Presented here are 32 T cell receptor beta chains from one specimen sequenced in a study of early T cells in non-severe SARS-CoV-2 infection. TCRdb reprocessed the 5' RACE reads via MiXCR and lists one record per CDR3 protein. The sample records 35,000 to 45,000 distinct CDR3 sequences, roughly 6% being singletons. Source material: whole blood. The source is an adult who was a healthcare worker with PCR-confirmed SARS-CoV-2 infection or an uninfected control (not recorded which).

This clonotype showed up many times. The chain has TRBV19 and TRBJ1-5; D gene unclear. Germline lookup yields CDR1 LNHDA and CDR2 SQIVND (reference sequence). The V end was cut by 4 bases, the J end by 7 bases, with 14 bases between. The CDR3 contains 14 residues. DNA for the CDR3: TGTGCCAGTAGTACCCCGGAGAGGTCGCAGCCCCAGCATTTT. It yields the protein CASSTPERSQPQHF.

The chain has TRBV30 and TRBJ2-3; D is unclear. This CDR3 spans 12 amino acids. The V end was cut by 1 base, the J end by 10 bases, with 12 bases between. The germline gives CDR1 GTSNPN, CDR2 SVGIG (reference sequence). CDR3 coding DNA: TGTGCCTGGAGTGCCCATAGGGATGCGCAGTATTTT. It codes for CAWSAHRDAQYF.

This clonotype was found a few times. The V call is TRBV2, the J call TRBJ2-6; D perhaps matches TRBD1 (6 bases). The germline V and J ends were trimmed by 5 bases and 2 bases, with 13 bases remaining between them. In germline, CDR1 is SNHLY, CDR2 FYNNEI. The length of the CDR3 is 16 residues. The CDR3 sequence is CASSLQGPAGANVLTF. CDR3 nucleotide sequence: TGTGCCAGCAGTTTACAGGGTCCGGCTGGGGCCAACGTCCTGACTTTC.

At least ten counts were recorded for this clonotype. The rearrangement joins TRBV6-6 to TRBJ2-7; D not certain. Trimming pared 2 bases from V and 2 bases from J, leaving 1 base between. Germline CDR1 MNHNY, CDR2 SVGAGI (reference sequence). The CDR3 runs 11 residues. CDR3 amino acids: CASSYTYEQYF. The CDR3 DNA reads TGTGCCAGCAGTTACACCTACGAGCAGTACTTC.

This clonotype was observed at least ten times. The conserved phenylalanine or tryptophan normally closing the CDR3 is absent here, so this likely arose from a read error. The DNA is omitted, as the CDR3 cannot be located on it reliably, and the CDR3 follows TCRdb's listing. The chain employs TRBV24-1 and TRBJ1-5; the table's D call TRBD1 went unverified against the DNA. Germline V gives CDR1 KGHDR, CDR2 SFDVKD. From its first to its last residue, the CDR3 has 12 amino acids. CDR3 region: CATSDPMPPFCV.

Only a few counts were recorded for this clonotype. J is TRBJ1-2 and V is TRBV4-1, with 9 bases lining up with TRBD1. The CDR3 totals 14 residues. Trimming at V came to 4 bases and at J to 2 bases, leaving 2 bases not matched to a gene. Germline loops: CDR1 MGHRA, CDR2 YSYEKL. The CDR3 nucleotides read TGCGCCAGCAGCCGGGACAGGGAGAACTATGGCTACACCTTC. Protein product: CASSRDRENYGYTF.

This chain joins TRBV6-5 and TRBJ1-4, with TRBD1 as a possible D gene (5 bases). Per the germline V gene, CDR1 is MNHEY and CDR2 is SVGAGI. Trimming removed 6 bases from V and 10 bases from J, with 33 bases in between. The CDR3 is 19 amino acids. CDR3 coding DNA: TGTGCCAGCAGAAAACAAGGTGCGGCAGGGAGAGGCCAATTGGCAAAACTGTTTTTT. Translation: CASRKQGAAGRGQLAKLFF.

There are many counts of this clonotype. V gene TRBV28 combines with J gene TRBJ2-5; 11 bases align to TRBD2. After removal of 0 bases from V and 3 bases from J, the junction contained 6 bases not matched to a gene. The CDR3 covers 17 residues. CDR1 and CDR2 (germline): MDHEN, SYDVKM. For the CDR3, the DNA is TGTGCCAGCAGTTTATGTCTAGCGGGGGGACGGGAAGAGACCCAGTACTTC. Translated: CASSLCLAGGREETQYF.

This clonotype was detected ten times or more. The chain uses TRBV12-3 or TRBV12-4 and TRBJ2-1; D perhaps matches TRBD2 (6 bases). V gave up 1 base and J gave up 5 bases, with 12 bases separating them. The CDR3 contains 15 residues. In DNA form, the CDR3 reads TGTGCCAGCAGTTTAGTAGTAGCGGTCCACAATGAGCAGTTCTTC. Amino acid sequence: CASSLVVAVHNEQFF.

This clonotype was found a few times. This chain links TRBV14 with TRBJ1-1; D may be TRBD1 (5 bases). CDR3 length: 13 residues. Germline CDR1 SGHDN, CDR2 FVKESK. V was shortened by 5 bases and J by 5 bases, with 12 bases between the two germline ends. CDR3 nucleotide sequence: TGTGCCAGCAGCTTGCAGGGAGGGACTGAAGCTTTCTTT. It translates to CASSLQGGTEAFF.

In regard to this clonotype: This sequence may be a read error, since a much larger clone differs from it by one base. This CDR3 reads CASSAGQGGTEAFF. The CDR3 DNA reads as TGTGCCAGCAGTGCGGGACAGGGGGGCACTGAAGCTTTCTTT. V is TRBV2 and J is TRBJ1-1; TRBD1 agrees at 11 bases. The CDR3 runs 14 residues. CDR1 is SNHLY and CDR2 is FYNNEI in the germline V gene. The J segment lost 4 bases and the V segment lost 4 bases, leaving 2 bases of the junction unmatched.

This clonotype came up many times. The chain recombines TRBV28 with TRBJ2-7; 9 bases are shared with TRBD1. The length of the CDR3 is 15 residues. CDR1 is MDHEN and CDR2 is SYDVKM in the germline V gene. V shed 3 bases, J shed 4 bases, and the junction held 7 bases outside the gene matches. The chain's CDR3 is CASSFFSGQGYEQYF. The CDR3 DNA is TGTGCCAGCAGTTTTTTTTCTGGACAGGGGTACGAGCAGTACTTC.

This clonotype showed up many times. CDR3 nucleotides: TGTGCCAGCAGCCCCCCCGTGGGGGGCCACGGGACTGAAGCTTTCTTT. Translation gives CASSPPVGGHGTEAFF. The V and J genes are TRBV7-9 and TRBJ1-1; a weak D match, TRBD1 (6 bases). This CDR3 comprises 16 residues. V shed 5 bases and J shed 5 bases, with 21 bases lying between them. The germline V gene encodes CDR1 SEHNR and CDR2 FQNEAQ (reference sequence).

The chain combines TRBV5-1 with TRBJ2-3, with TRBD1 matching 9 bases. V lost 3 bases and J lost 5; bases outside the gene matches: 7. Germline CDR1 reads SGHRS; CDR2 reads YFSETQ. There are 15 residues in the CDR3. The CDR3 DNA is TGCGCCAGCAGCTGGACCGGGACAGGGTTAGATACGCAGTATTTT. Amino acid sequence: CASSWTGTGLDTQYF.

This clonotype was seen only a few times. V is TRBV6-5 and J is TRBJ2-5; 7 bases align to TRBD1. Germline V CDR1 and CDR2: MNHEY, SVGAGI. The CDR3 sequence is 15 residues long. J lost 1 base, V lost 2 bases, and 4 bases had no gene match. The CDR3, as DNA: TGTGCCAGCAGTTACGCAACAGGGGCCCAAGAGACCCAGTACTTC. This gives the protein CASSYATGAQETQYF.

The chain employs TRBV5-4 and TRBJ2-3; 10 bases are shared with TRBD1. CDR3 length: 15 amino acids. V shed 4 bases, J shed 5 bases, and the junction held 7 bases outside the gene matches. The germline CDR1 and CDR2 sequences are SGHNT and YYREEE (reference sequence). The CDR3 is CASSHRDRGQDTQYF. The CDR3 DNA sequence: TGTGCCAGCAGCCATCGGGACAGGGGCCAAGATACGCAGTATTTT.

The rearrangement uses TRBV21-1 and TRBJ2-2. TRBV21-1 is a documented pseudogene. The CDR3 spans 13 residues. This CDR3 reads CASSNGVTGELFF. CDR3 nucleotide sequence: TGTGCCAGCAGCAACGGGGTCACCGGGGAGCTGTTTTTT.

The CDR3 nucleotides are TGCGCCAGCAGACAGGGGGCCGTCGTAGAGCAGTACTTC. Protein sequence: CASRQGAVVEQYF. The rearrangement links TRBV10-2 to TRBJ2-7, with TRBD1 matching 9 bases. With V trimmed by 6 bases and J by 7 bases, 7 bases remained unmatched. The CDR3 is 13 amino acids. Germline CDR1 reads WSHSY; CDR2 reads SAAADI.

In the case of this clonotype: A much more abundant neighbour one base away suggests this may be a read error. V and J are TRBV4-2 and TRBJ2-7; D is perhaps TRBD1 (6 bases). Looked up from germline, CDR1 is LGHNA and CDR2 is YNFKEQ. There are 18 residues in the CDR3. CDR3 amino acids: CAGSQEVLEGQRSYEQYF. The CDR3 nucleotides read TGTGCCGGCAGCCAAGAGGTTTTGGAAGGACAGAGATCCTACGAGCAGTACTTC.

The chain is built from TRBV12-3 or TRBV12-4 and TRBJ1-1; D unclear. The CDR3 extends over 13 amino acids. V was pared by 5 bases and J by 0 bases, with 7 bases between. The CDR3 DNA is TGTGCCAGCAGTGCACAGCTGAACACTGAAGCTTTCTTT. It specifies CASSAQLNTEAFF.

The genes are TRBV18 and TRBJ2-7, with 9 bases fitting TRBD1. This CDR3 is built from 16 residues. Losses at the gene ends were 4 bases for V and 5 bases for J; bases not matched to a gene: 12. Germline V lookup: CDR1 KGHSH, CDR2 LQKENI. The CDR3 spells CASSRGPGQGPNEQYF. In DNA form, the CDR3 reads TGTGCCAGCTCACGGGGACCGGGACAGGGCCCCAACGAGCAGTACTTC.

This clonotype was counted a single time. This chain links TRBV5-7 with TRBJ2-2; the D gene could be TRBD1 or TRBD2 (5 bases each). TRBV5-7 is annotated as an ORF whose role is uncertain. Trimming removed 2 bases at V and 1 base at J, with 15 bases between. There are 17 residues in the CDR3. The chain's CDR3 is CASSLIGTGVNTGELFF. CDR3 DNA: TGTGCCAGCAGCTTAATCGGGACCGGGGTGAACACCGGGGAGCTGTTTTTT.

The V and J genes are TRBV12-3 or TRBV12-4 and TRBJ2-2; 7 positions match TRBD2. Trimming cost V 5 bases and J 7 bases; bases outside gene matches: 7. CDR3 length: 14 residues. CDR3 nucleotides: TGTGCCAGCAGTCCGACTAGCCGGGGCGGGGAGCTGTTTTTT. Encoded protein: CASSPTSRGGELFF.

This rearrangement joins TRBV6-2 or TRBV6-3 to TRBJ2-2; no reliable D call. Looked up from germline, CDR1 is MNHEY and CDR2 is SVGEGT. V was trimmed by 2 bases and J by 6 bases, leaving 13 bases between them. The CDR3 covers 15 residues. The CDR3 spells CASSYGQEVAGELFF. The DNA of the CDR3 is TGTGCCAGCAGTTACGGGCAAGAGGTAGCCGGGGAGCTGTTTTTT.

This clonotype has at least ten counts. CDR3 in amino acids: CATRTSGGRYEQYF. The CDR3 nucleotides read TGTGCTACCCGGACTAGCGGGGGGAGGTACGAGCAGTACTTC. The V gene is TRBV30, the J gene TRBJ2-7; 14 nucleotides match TRBD2. CDR1 and CDR2 (germline): GTSNPN, SVGIG (reference sequence). The CDR3 sequence is 14 residues long.

The chain couples TRBV11-3 to TRBJ2-7, with unresolved D. Looked up from germline, CDR1 is SGHNT and CDR2 is YENEEA. The CDR3 is 15 residues long. The V end lost 0 bases, the J end lost 0 bases, and 9 bases lay between the germline ends. CDR3 protein: CASSLDGTSSYEQYF. The CDR3 DNA reads TGTGCCAGCAGCTTAGATGGCACGAGCTCCTACGAGCAGTACTTC. The full variable domain, in which reference TRBV11-3 and TRBJ2-7 provide the parts outside the CDR3, is EAGVVQSPRYKIIEKKQPVAFWCNPISGHNTLYWYLQNLGQGPELLIRYENEEAVDDSQLPKDRFSAERLKGVDSTLKIQPAELGDSAVYLCASSLDGTSSYEQYFGPGTRLTVT.

This clonotype has a count of ten or more. J is TRBJ2-1 and V is TRBV6-6, with TRBD2 identical over 11 bases. The V and J ends lost 0 bases and 8 bases, in that order; junction bases with no gene match: 9. The CDR3 is 17 residues long. Germline loops: CDR1 MNHNY, CDR2 SVGAGI (reference sequence). Here the CDR3 DNA reads TGTGCCAGCAGTTACTCGGTTAGCGGGGGGGGCCGGGATGAGCAGTTCTTC. It codes for CASSYSVSGGGRDEQFF.

The table lists this clonotype with many counts. The rearrangement uses TRBV7-2 and TRBJ2-7, with D perhaps TRBD2 (6 bases). V lost 0 bases, J lost 4 bases, and 13 bases lay in between. The CDR3 is made up of 15 amino acids. Per the germline V gene, CDR1 is SGHTA and CDR2 is FQGNSA. The CDR3 reads CASSLAGLSLYEQYF. CDR3 bases: TGTGCCAGCAGCTTAGCGGGACTCTCTCTTTACGAGCAGTACTTC.

This clonotype was observed at least ten times. This chain joins TRBV7-2 and TRBJ1-2; 7 bases map to TRBD1. The trim removed 4 bases at V and 4 bases at J, leaving 6 bases unmatched. This CDR3 spans 14 amino acids. Looked up from germline, CDR1 is SGHTA and CDR2 is FQGNSA. In nucleotides, the CDR3 is TGTGCCAGCAGCTCCCGACAGGGAGGCTATGGCTACACCTTC. Amino acid sequence: CASSSRQGGYGYTF.

V is TRBV6-6 and J is TRBJ1-6; TRBD1 matches 10 bases. Germline V CDR1 and CDR2: MNHNY, SVGAGI (reference sequence). The CDR3 covers 13 residues. V lost 10 bases to trimming and J lost 6 bases; unmatched junction nucleotides: 3. This CDR3 reads CATGTGVNSPLHF. The CDR3 DNA reads as TGTGCCACCGGGACAGGGGTTAATTCACCCCTCCACTTT.

This clonotype showed up many times. The chain is built from TRBV6-4 and TRBJ2-1, with TRBD2 matching 15 bases. Germline trimming cut 4 bases from V and 7 bases from J; bases unmatched to any gene: 2. CDR1 and CDR2 from the germline V gene are MRHNA and SNTAGT. The CDR3 has 15 amino acids. DNA of the CDR3: TGTGCCAGCAGTGCCGGGACTAGCGGGGGGAATGAGCAGTTCTTC. Translation gives CASSAGTSGGNEQFF.

The sample holds many counts of this clonotype. This sequence joins TRBV5-6 and TRBJ2-3; a possible D gene is TRBD1 (6 bases). The CDR3 loop spans 16 amino acids. V gave up 0 bases and J gave up 2 bases, with 13 bases separating them. Germline CDR1 and CDR2: SGHDT and YYEEEE. The CDR3 sequence is CASSLGAQGPTDTQYF. Here the CDR3 DNA reads TGTGCCAGCAGCTTGGGGGCCCAGGGGCCCACAGATACGCAGTATTTT. The whole variable domain, filled in from reference TRBV5-6 and TRBJ2-3, reads DAGVTQSPTHLIKTRGQQVTLRCSPKSGHDTVSWYQQALGQGPQFIFQYYEEEERQRGNFPDRFSGHQFPNYSSELNVNALLLGDSALYLCASSLGAQGPTDTQYFGPGTRLTVL.